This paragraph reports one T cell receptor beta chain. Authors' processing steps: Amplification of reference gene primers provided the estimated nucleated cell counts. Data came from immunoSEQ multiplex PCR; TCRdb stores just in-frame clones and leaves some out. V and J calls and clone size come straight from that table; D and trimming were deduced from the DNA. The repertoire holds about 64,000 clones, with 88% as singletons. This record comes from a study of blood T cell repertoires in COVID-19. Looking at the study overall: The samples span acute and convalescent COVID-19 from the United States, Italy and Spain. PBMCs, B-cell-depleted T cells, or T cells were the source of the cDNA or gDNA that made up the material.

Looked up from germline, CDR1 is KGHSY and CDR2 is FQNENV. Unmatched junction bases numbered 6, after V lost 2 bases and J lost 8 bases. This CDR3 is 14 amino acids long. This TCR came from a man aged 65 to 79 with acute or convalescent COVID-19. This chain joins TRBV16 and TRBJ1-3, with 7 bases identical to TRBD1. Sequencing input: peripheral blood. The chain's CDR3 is CASSQRDSYDTIYF. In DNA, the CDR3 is TGTGCCAGCAGCCAACGGGACAGTTATGACACCATATATTTT.